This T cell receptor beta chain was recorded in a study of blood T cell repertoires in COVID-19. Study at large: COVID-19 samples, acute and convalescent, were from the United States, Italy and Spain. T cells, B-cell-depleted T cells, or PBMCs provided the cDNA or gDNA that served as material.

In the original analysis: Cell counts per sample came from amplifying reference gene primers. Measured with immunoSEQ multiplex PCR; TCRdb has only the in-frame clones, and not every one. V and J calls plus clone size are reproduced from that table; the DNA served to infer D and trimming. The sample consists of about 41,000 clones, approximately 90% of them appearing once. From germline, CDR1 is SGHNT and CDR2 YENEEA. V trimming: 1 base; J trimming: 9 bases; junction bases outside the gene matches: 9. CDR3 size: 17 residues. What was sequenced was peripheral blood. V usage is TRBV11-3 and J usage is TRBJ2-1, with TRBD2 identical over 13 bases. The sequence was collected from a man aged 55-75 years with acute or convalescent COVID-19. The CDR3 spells CASSLVTGTSGEGEQFF. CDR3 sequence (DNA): TGTGCCAGCAGCTTAGTGACCGGGACTAGCGGGGAGGGTGAGCAGTTCTTC.